This passage covers 7 T cell receptor beta chains from one sample sequenced in a study of T cells in women clearing cervical HPV infection. TCRdb's copy holds only in-frame clones and misses some; the assay was immunoSEQ multiplex PCR. Its clone listing holds around 21,000 clones. What was sequenced was blood buffy coat. These receptors were collected from a woman between 18 and 70 years old with a cervical HPV16 infection that either progressed to CIN3+ or cleared (not recorded which).

On this clone: The read ends 3 residues shy of where the CDR3 ends; the end is completed using the germline J gene. This chain uses TRBV4-1 with TRBJ2-5; 8 positions match TRBD2. Trimming removed 0 bases from V and 1 base from J; junction bases left unmatched: 1. CDR1 and CDR2 from the germline V gene are MGHRA and YSYEKL. The CDR3 extends over 15 amino acids. This CDR3 reads CASSQEAGAQETQYF. The sequenced part of the CDR3 DNA is TGCGCCAGCAGCCAAGAAGCGGGGGCCCAAGAGACC.

To note about this clone: The read falls 3 residues short of the CDR3 end, and the missing part is taken from the germline J gene. The chain combines TRBV20-1 with TRBJ2-5; 14 bases match TRBD2. V trimming: 5 bases; J trimming: 6 bases; junction bases outside the gene matches: 8. Germline V CDR1 and CDR2: DFQATT, SNEGSKA (reference sequence). The CDR3 extends over 15 amino acids. The CDR3 DNA, read in part, is TGCAGTGCTGCAAAGACTAGCGGGGGGGCTCAGACC. Amino acid sequence: CSAAKTSGGAQT. The full CDR3 protein is CSAAKTSGGAQTQYF.

Worth noting for this clone: The read stops 3 residues short of the end of the CDR3; the missing end is completed from the germline J gene. The J gene is TRBJ2-7, the V gene TRBV20-1; 9 bases fit TRBD1. This CDR3 contains 15 residues. After removal of 6 bases from V and 2 bases from J, the junction contained 11 bases not matched to a gene. The V gene's germline CDR1 is DFQATT and CDR2 SNEGSKA (reference sequence). CDR3 sequence reads: CSAPDPGQGTYEQYF. The CDR3 DNA, read in part, is TGCAGTGCGCCTGATCCGGGACAGGGCACCTACGAG.

On this clone itself: With the read ending 3 residues before the CDR3 end, the germline J gene is used to fill in that end. The rearrangement links TRBV7-9 to TRBJ2-2; TRBD1 might be the D (6 bases). CDR1 is SEHNR, CDR2 FQNEAQ, per germline (reference sequence). The CDR3 is 13 amino acids. CDR3: CASSSQGVEKLFF. The sequenced CDR3 bases are TGTGCCAGCAGCTCACAGGGAGTTGAAAAG.

As for this clone: The read falls 3 residues short of the CDR3 end, and the missing part is taken from the germline J gene. The chain employs TRBV18 and TRBJ1-4; the match to TRBD1 covers 9 bases. This CDR3 spans 15 amino acids. The germline V gene encodes CDR1 KGHSH and CDR2 LQKENI. Trimming cost V 4 bases and J 2 bases; bases outside gene matches: 2. This chain's CDR3 is CASSLTGGTNEKLFF. Partial CDR3 DNA: TGTGCCAGCTCACTTACAGGGGGCACTAATGAAAAA. The full variable domain, with the rest looked up from reference TRBV18 and TRBJ1-4, is NAGVMQNPRHLVRRRGQEARLRCSPMKGHSHVYWYRQLPEEGLKFMVYLQKENIIDESGMPKERFSAEFPKEGPSILRIQQVVRGDSAAYFCASSLTGGTNEKLFFGSGTQLSVL.

Comments on this clone: The read falls 3 residues short of the CDR3 end, and the missing part is taken from the germline J gene. The chain joins TRBV19 to TRBJ2-3; a possible D gene is TRBD2 (7 bases). Germline V gives CDR1 LNHDA, CDR2 SQIVND (reference sequence). The CDR3 runs 16 residues. The CDR3 protein is CASSLMGIGGEETQYF. The sequenced CDR3 bases are TGTGCCAGTAGTTTAATGGGGATAGGGGGGGAAGAGACG.

A remark on this clone: The read stops 3 residues short of the end of the CDR3; the missing end is completed from the germline J gene. The chain links TRBV20-1 to TRBJ1-6; TRBD1 agrees at 7 bases. The V and J ends lost 6 bases and 9 bases, in that order; junction bases with no gene match: 5. CDR1 and CDR2 from the germline V gene are DFQATT and SNEGSKA (reference sequence). CDR3 size: 12 residues. This CDR3 is CSAQGGLSPLHF. The CDR3 DNA, read in part, is TGCAGTGCCCAAGGGGGCCTTTCACCC.